The sequence of this T cell receptor (beta chain) was determined in a study of tumor-infiltrating lymphocytes in primary liver carcinoma. General study results and limits: Tumor-adjacent and tumor-blood pairs overlapped less than tumor region pairs did.

CDR1 SGHAT and CDR2 FQNNGV come from the germline V gene. This CDR3 spans 18 amino acids. The researchers produced TCR beta cDNA from around 0.5 ug total RNA with a constant-region primer. Libraries for TCR beta were built through three nested multiplex PCR rounds, which together made up a slightly modified ARM-PCR procedure. Use of TRBV1-TRBV30 forward primers with a C-beta reverse primer characterized the first two PCR rounds, which lasted around 9 cycles each. TCRdb reanalysed the multiplex PCR reads using MiXCR and keeps one entry per CDR3 protein. Of under 30,000 distinct CDR3 sequences detected, about 73% appear once; the ten largest clones hold 40% to 50%. On this clonotype itself: The antigen remains undetermined. At one end the junction does not follow the germline gene, possibly because of a read error.

The tissue used was unsorted bulk material of roughly 17-34 mg. RNA and DNA were co-extracted from it with the AllPrep DNA/RNA mini kit. Chronic HBV infection, untreated so far, was present in the patients. The sample consisted of liver tumor tissue from sampling region 3. The subset: tumor region T3, left-lateral pole. This receptor was taken from a man between 35 and 55 years old with primary liver carcinoma and hepatitis B virus infection. This chain links TRBV11-2 with TRBJ2-3, with 9 bases aligning to TRBD2. CDR3 sequence: CVSSLAGATSSSTDTQYF. The CDR3 region has the DNA TGTGTCAGCAGCTTAGCGGGAGCGACTTCGTCAAGCACAGATACACAGTATTTT.